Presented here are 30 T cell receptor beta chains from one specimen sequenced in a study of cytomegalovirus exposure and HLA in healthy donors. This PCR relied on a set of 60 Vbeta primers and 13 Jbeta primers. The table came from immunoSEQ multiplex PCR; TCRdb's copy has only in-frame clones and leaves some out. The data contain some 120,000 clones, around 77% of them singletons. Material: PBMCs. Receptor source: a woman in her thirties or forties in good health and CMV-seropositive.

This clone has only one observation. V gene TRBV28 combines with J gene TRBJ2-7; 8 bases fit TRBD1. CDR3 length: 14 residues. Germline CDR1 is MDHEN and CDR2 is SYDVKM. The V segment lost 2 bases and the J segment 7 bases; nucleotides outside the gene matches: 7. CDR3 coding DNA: TGTGCCAGCAGTTTAAGGCAGGGGGCGGGGGAGCAGTACTTC. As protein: CASSLRQGAGEQYF. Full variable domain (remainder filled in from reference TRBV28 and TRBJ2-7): DVKVTQSSRYLVKRTGEKVFLECVQDMDHENMFWYRQDPGLGLRLIYFSYDVKMKEKGDIPEGYSVSREKKERFSLILESASTNQTSMYLCASSLRQGAGEQYFGPGTRLTVT.

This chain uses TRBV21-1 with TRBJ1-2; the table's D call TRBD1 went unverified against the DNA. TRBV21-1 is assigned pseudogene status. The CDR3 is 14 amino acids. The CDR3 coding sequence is TGTGCCAGCAGGACAGTATACCTCAACTATGGCTACACCTTC. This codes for CASRTVYLNYGYTF.

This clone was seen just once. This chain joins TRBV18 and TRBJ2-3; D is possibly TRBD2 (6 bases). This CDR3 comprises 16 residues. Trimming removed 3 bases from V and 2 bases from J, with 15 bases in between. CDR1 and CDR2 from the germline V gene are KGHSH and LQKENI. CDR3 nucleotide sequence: TGTGCCAGCTCACCCCCCGACGGGGGAAACACAGATACGCAGTATTTT. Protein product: CASSPPDGGNTDTQYF.

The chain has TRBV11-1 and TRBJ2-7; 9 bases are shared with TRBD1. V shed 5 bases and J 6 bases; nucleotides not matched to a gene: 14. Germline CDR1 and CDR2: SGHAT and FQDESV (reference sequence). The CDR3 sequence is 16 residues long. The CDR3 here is CASSPTSGQGYGEQYF. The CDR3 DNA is TGTGCCAGCAGCCCCACGAGTGGACAGGGGTACGGCGAGCAGTACTTC.

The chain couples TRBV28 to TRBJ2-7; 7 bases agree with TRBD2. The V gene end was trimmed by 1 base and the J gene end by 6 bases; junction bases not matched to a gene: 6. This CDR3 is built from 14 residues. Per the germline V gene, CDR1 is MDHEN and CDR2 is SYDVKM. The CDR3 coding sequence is TGTGCCAGCAGTTTATCAGGACTAGTGGGCGAGCAGTACTTC. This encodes CASSLSGLVGEQYF.

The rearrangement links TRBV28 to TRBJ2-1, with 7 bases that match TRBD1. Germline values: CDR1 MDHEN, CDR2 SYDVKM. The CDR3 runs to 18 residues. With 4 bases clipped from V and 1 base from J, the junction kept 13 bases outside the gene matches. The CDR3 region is CASSSPNPGQYSYNEQFF. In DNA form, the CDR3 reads TGTGCCAGCAGTTCCCCCAATCCGGGACAGTATTCCTACAATGAGCAGTTCTTC.

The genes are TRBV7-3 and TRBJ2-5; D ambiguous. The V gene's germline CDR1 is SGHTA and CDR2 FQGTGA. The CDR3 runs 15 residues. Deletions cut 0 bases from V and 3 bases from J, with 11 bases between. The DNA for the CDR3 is TGTGCCAGCAGCTTAACCGGGTATTGGGAAGAGACCCAGTACTTC. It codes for CASSLTGYWEETQYF. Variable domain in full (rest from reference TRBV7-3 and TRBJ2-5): GAGVSQTPSNKVTEKGKYVELRCDPISGHTALYWYRQSLGQGPEFLIYFQGTGAADDSGLPNDRFFAVRPEGSVSTLKIQRTERGDSAVYLCASSLTGYWEETQYFGPGTRLLVL.

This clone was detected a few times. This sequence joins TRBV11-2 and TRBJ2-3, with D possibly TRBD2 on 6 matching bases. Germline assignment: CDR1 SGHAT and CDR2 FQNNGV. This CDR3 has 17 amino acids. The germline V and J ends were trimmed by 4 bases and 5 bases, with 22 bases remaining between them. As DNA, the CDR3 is TGTGCCAGCAGCTCCCTCGGGAGTTTGGGGTGGAGAGATACGCAGTATTTT. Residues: CASSSLGSLGWRDTQYF.

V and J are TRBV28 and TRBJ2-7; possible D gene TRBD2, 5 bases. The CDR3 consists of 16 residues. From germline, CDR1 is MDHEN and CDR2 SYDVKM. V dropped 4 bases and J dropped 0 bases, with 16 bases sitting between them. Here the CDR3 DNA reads TGTGCCAGCAGTTCCCCGGGGAAAGGCGTCTCCTACGAGCAGTACTTC. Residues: CASSSPGKGVSYEQYF.

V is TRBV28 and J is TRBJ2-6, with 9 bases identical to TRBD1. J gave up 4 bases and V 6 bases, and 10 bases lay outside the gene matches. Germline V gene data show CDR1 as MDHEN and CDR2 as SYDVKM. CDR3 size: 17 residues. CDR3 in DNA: TGTGCCAGCAGCCAACAGGGGGCTGGAGAGGGGGCCAACGTCCTGACTTTC. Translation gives CASSQQGAGEGANVLTF. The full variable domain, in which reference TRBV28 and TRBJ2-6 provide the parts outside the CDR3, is DVKVTQSSRYLVKRTGEKVFLECVQDMDHENMFWYRQDPGLGLRLIYFSYDVKMKEKGDIPEGYSVSREKKERFSLILESASTNQTSMYLCASSQQGAGEGANVLTFGAGSRLTVL.

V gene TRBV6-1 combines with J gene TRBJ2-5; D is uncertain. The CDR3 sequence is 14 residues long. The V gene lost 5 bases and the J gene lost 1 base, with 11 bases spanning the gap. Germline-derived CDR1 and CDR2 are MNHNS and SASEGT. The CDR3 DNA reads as TGTGCCAGCAGTCGACAACTGATCCAAGAGACCCAGTACTTC. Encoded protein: CASSRQLIQETQYF.

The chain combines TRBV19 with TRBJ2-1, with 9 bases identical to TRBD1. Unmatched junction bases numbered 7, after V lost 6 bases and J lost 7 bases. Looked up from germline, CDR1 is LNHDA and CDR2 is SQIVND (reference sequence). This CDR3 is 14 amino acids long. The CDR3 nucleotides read TGTGCCAGTAGGCCGGGACAGGGAGGGAATGAGCAGTTCTTC. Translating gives CASRPGQGGNEQFF. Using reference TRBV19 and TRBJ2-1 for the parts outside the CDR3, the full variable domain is DGGITQSPKYLFRKEGQNVTLSCEQNLNHDAMYWYRQDPGQGLRLIYYSQIVNDFQKGDIAEGYSVSREKKESFPLTVTSAQKNPTAFYLCASRPGQGGNEQFFGPGTRLTVL.

The CDR3: CASTLLAGGWGGDTQYF. CDR3 in DNA: TGTGCCAGCACCCTACTAGCGGGAGGATGGGGCGGAGATACGCAGTATTTT. The rearrangement joins TRBV28 to TRBJ2-3; 12 bases map to TRBD2. This CDR3 has 17 amino acids. V lost 7 bases, J lost 5 bases, and 13 bases stayed unmatched. Germline V lookup: CDR1 MDHEN, CDR2 SYDVKM. Combining the CDR3 with reference TRBV28 and TRBJ2-3 gives the whole variable domain DVKVTQSSRYLVKRTGEKVFLECVQDMDHENMFWYRQDPGLGLRLIYFSYDVKMKEKGDIPEGYSVSREKKERFSLILESASTNQTSMYLCASTLLAGGWGGDTQYFGPGTRLTVL.

CDR3 sequence (DNA): TGTGCCAGCAGCGTAGGGGGGACAGGGGCGTCCGAGCAGTACTTC. Translating it yields CASSVGGTGASEQYF. The chain recombines TRBV9 with TRBJ2-7; 10 bases are shared with TRBD1. Trimming removed 0 bases from V and 6 bases from J; junction bases left unmatched: 6. CDR3 length: 15 amino acids. The germline CDR1 and CDR2 sequences are SGDLS and YYNGEE.

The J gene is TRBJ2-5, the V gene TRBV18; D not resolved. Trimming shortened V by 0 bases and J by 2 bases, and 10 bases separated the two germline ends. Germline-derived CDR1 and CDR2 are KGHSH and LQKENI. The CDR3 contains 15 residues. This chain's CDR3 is CASSPPGRYQETQYF. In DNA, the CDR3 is TGTGCCAGCTCACCACCTGGCAGGTATCAAGAGACCCAGTACTTC.

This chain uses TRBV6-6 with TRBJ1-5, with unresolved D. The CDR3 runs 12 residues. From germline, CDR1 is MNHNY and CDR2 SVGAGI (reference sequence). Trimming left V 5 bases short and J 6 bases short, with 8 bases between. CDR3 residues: CASSPWAQPQHF. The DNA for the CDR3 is TGTGCCAGCAGTCCTTGGGCTCAGCCCCAGCATTTT.

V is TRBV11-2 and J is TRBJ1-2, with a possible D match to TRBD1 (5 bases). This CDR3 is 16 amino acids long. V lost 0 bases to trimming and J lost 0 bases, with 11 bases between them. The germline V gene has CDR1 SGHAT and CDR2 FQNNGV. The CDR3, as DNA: TGTGCCAGCAGCTTAGAACAGGTCTTAGCTAACTATGGCTACACCTTC. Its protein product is CASSLEQVLANYGYTF.

DNA of the CDR3: TGTGCCAGCAGCCTCCGGGATTCCTACGAGCAGTACTTC. As protein: CASSLRDSYEQYF. The J gene is TRBJ2-7, the V gene TRBV6-5; TRBD2 might be the D (5 bases). V was clipped by 6 bases and J by 1 base, with 10 bases between them. The V gene's germline CDR1 is MNHEY and CDR2 SVGAGI. This CDR3 is 13 amino acids long.

CDR3 bases: TGTGCCAGCGGTAATTCGGGACTAGCGGGAGCGGCGACCGGGGAGCTGTTTTTT. Protein: CASGNSGLAGAATGELFF. This chain uses TRBV28 with TRBJ2-2, with 14 bases aligning to TRBD2. The CDR3 totals 18 residues. The ends lost 8 bases at V and 5 bases at J; junction bases unmatched: 13. Per the germline V gene, CDR1 is MDHEN and CDR2 is SYDVKM.

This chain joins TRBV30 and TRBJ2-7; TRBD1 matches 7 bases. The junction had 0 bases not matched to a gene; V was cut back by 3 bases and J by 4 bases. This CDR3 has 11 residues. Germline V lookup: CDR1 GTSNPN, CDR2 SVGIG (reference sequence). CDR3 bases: TGTGCCTGGAGACAGGGGTACGAGCAGTACTTC. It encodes CAWRQGYEQYF.

The CDR3, as DNA: TGTGCCAGTAGTATAGTTAGCGGGAGGGCCTTTTTAAATGAGCAGTTCTTC. Encoded protein: CASSIVSGRAFLNEQFF. This chain joins TRBV19 and TRBJ2-1; 11 nucleotides line up with TRBD2. The CDR3 totals 17 residues. Looked up from germline, CDR1 is LNHDA and CDR2 is SQIVND (reference sequence). With 1 base clipped from V and 7 bases from J, the junction kept 9 bases outside the gene matches.

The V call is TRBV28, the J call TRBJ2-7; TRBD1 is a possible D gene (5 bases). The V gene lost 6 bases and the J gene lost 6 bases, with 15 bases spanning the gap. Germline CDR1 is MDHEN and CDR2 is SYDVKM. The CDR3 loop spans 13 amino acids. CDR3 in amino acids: CASRSGNLGEQYF. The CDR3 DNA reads TGTGCCAGCAGGTCAGGGAATTTAGGCGAGCAGTACTTC.

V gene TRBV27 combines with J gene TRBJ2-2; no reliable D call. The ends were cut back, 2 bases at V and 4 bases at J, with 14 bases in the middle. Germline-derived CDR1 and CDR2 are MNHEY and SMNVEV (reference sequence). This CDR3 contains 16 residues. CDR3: CASSLMPTPGTGELFF. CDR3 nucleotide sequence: TGTGCCAGCAGTTTAATGCCAACTCCGGGCACCGGGGAGCTGTTTTTT.

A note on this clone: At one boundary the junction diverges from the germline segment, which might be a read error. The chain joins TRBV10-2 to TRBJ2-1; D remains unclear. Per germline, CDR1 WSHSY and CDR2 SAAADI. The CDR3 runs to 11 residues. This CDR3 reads CASTNYDEQFF. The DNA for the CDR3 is TGCGCCAGCACCAACTACGATGAGCAGTTCTTC.

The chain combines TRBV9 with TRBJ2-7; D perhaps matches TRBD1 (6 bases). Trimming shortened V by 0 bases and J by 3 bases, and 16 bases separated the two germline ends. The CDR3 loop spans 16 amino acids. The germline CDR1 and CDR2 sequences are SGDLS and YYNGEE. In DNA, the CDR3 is TGTGCCAGCAGCGTAGGGTCAGGGGATTTATACTACGAGCAGTACTTC. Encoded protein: CASSVGSGDLYYEQYF.

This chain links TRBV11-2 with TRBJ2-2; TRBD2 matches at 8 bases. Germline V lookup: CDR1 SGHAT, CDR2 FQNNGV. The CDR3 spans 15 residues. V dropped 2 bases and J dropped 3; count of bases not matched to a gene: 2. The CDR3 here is CASSLRAGDTGELFF. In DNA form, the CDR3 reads TGTGCCAGCAGCTTACGAGCGGGGGACACCGGGGAGCTGTTTTTT.

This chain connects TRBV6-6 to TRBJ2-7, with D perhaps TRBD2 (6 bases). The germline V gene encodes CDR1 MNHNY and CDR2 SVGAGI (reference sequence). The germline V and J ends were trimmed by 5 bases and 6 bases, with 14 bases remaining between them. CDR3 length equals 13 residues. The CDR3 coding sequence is TGTGCCAGCAGTCTGGGCGAGGGAGGCGAGCAGTACTTC. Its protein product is CASSLGEGGEQYF.

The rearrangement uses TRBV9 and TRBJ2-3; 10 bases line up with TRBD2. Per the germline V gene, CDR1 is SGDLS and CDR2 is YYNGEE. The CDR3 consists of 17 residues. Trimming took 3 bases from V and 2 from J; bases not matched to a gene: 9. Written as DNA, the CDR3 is TGTGCCAGCAGCGCTACCTTTCTAGCGGGAGTCACAGATACGCAGTATTTT. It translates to CASSATFLAGVTDTQYF.

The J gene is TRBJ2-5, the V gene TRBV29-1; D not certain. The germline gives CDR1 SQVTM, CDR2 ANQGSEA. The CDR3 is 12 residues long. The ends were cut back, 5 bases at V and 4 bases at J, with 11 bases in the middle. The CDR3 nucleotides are TGCAGCGTTCGACTTGTTGGAGAGACCCAGTACTTC. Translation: CSVRLVGETQYF.

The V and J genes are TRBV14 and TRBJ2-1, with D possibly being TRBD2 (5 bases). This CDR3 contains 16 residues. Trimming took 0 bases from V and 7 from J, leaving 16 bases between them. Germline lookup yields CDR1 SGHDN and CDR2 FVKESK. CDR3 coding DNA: TGTGCCAGCAGCCAAGAATCGGGGAACTCTAGGAATGAGCAGTTCTTC. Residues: CASSQESGNSRNEQFF.